Listed below are T cell receptor beta chains from one sample, sequenced in a study of immune heterogeneity within non-small cell lung tumors. TCRdb re-derived calls from the multiplex PCR reads in MiXCR, one entry per CDR3 protein. The sample lists 20,000 to 25,000 distinct CDR3 sequences, 25% to 35% seen once, with roughly 4.2% in the top ten. Source material: lung tumor tissue. The receptors shown here come from a middle-aged man with non-small cell lung cancer. The CDR3 runs from the conserved cysteine through the conserved F or W. A D gene is named only where the DNA matches it firmly. Only some rows state a clone size, as once, few, many or a class for expanded clones.

d_call j_call v_call clone_size cdr3_aa cdr3_nt
TRBD1 TRBJ2-2 TRBV11-1 - CASSRSGTGDATGELFF TGTGCCAGCAGCCGGTCCGGGACAGGGGACGCGACCGGGGAGCTGTTTTTT
- TRBJ1-1 TRBV5-1 - CASSQDGTNTEAFF TGCGCCAGCAGCCAGGACGGAACCAACACTGAAGCTTTCTTT
- TRBJ1-1 TRBV2 few CASSLGGGGKSEAFF TGTGCCAGCAGCCTGGGGGGGGGCGGCAAATCTGAAGCTTTCTTT
TRBD1 TRBJ1-4 TRBV12-3/TRBV12-4 - CASRIQQGSGEKLFF TGTGCCAGCAGGATTCAACAGGGGTCCGGGGAAAAACTGTTTTTT
- TRBJ1-4 TRBV2 few CASSESYLGEKLFF TGTGCCAGCAGTGAAAGTTACTTGGGTGAAAAACTGTTTTTT
- TRBJ2-3 TRBV13 - CASSPRGFKDTQYF TGTGCCAGCAGCCCCCGGGGATTCAAAGATACGCAGTATTTT
TRBD1 TRBJ2-1 TRBV11-2 - CASSPDRGSYNEQFF TGTGCCAGCAGCCCGGACAGGGGTTCCTACAATGAGCAGTTCTTC
TRBD2 TRBJ2-7 TRBV9 many CASSTLAGGLGGEQYF TGTGCCAGCAGCACCCTAGCGGGAGGGCTGGGGGGAGAGCAGTACTTC
- TRBJ2-7 TRBV11-3 medium-sized CASSLEAGHEQYF TGTGCCAGCAGCTTAGAGGCGGGCCACGAGCAGTACTTC
- TRBJ2-1 TRBV12-3/TRBV12-4 - CASRSGYEQFF TGTGCCAGCAGATCGGGGTATGAGCAGTTCTTC
- TRBJ2-1 TRBV11-2 few CASTEANRRNEQFF TGTGCCAGCACGGAGGCTAATCGGCGCAATGAGCAGTTCTTC
- TRBJ2-2 TRBV20-1 many CSVPGLNTGELFF TGCAGTGTTCCGGGATTAAACACCGGGGAGCTGTTTTTT
- TRBJ2-3 TRBV9 - CASSVVGGSRDTQYF TGTGCCAGCAGCGTAGTCGGTGGGAGTAGGGATACGCAGTATTTT
TRBD1 TRBJ1-6 TRBV11-3 many CASSARAGGGQPLHF TGTGCCAGCAGCGCCCGGGCAGGGGGCGGTCAGCCCCTCCACTTT
- TRBJ2-5 TRBV5-5 - CASSLTSSQETQYF TGTGCCAGCAGCTTGACATCTTCGCAAGAGACCCAGTACTTC
- TRBJ2-3 TRBV11-2 few CASRKTGSGLGTQYF TGTGCCAGCAGGAAGACCGGGAGCGGATTAGGTACGCAGTATTTT
TRBD2 TRBJ2-1 TRBV27 few CASSILAGGHNEQFF TGTGCCAGCAGCATACTAGCGGGAGGGCATAATGAGCAGTTCTTC
- TRBJ1-2 TRBV2 medium-sized CASSEVRRRFYGYTF TGTGCCAGCAGTGAAGTGAGACGAAGATTCTATGGCTACACCTTC
- TRBJ2-4 TRBV7-2 - CASSLGERRKNIQYF TGTGCCAGCAGCCTAGGGGAGCGGAGGAAAAACATTCAGTACTTC
- TRBJ1-2 TRBV29-1 many CSVFGDIYGYTF TGCAGCGTTTTCGGGGATATCTATGGCTACACCTTC
- TRBJ1-6 TRBV27 medium-sized CASRGGSNNSPLHF TGTGCCAGCCGGGGGGGTAGTAATAATTCACCCCTCCACTTT
TRBD1 TRBJ1-6 TRBV20-1 - CSARGQGANSPLHF TGCAGTGCTAGAGGACAGGGGGCGAATTCACCCCTCCACTTT
- TRBJ2-5 TRBV30 few CAWSTGQETQYF TGTGCCTGGAGTACAGGACAAGAGACCCAGTACTTC
- TRBJ2-2 TRBV4-1 medium-sized CASSQAIGWVVTGELFF TGCGCCAGCAGCCAAGCGATAGGTTGGGTGGTGACCGGGGAGCTGTTTTTT
TRBD2 TRBJ2-5 TRBV20-1 - CSARSSGRAGEETQYF TGCAGTGCTAGGAGTAGCGGGAGGGCGGGCGAAGAGACCCAGTACTTC
TRBD1 TRBJ2-1 TRBV27 - CASSQDRGRFNKQFF TGTGCCAGCAGCCAGGACAGGGGGCGCTTCAATAAGCAGTTCTTC
TRBD1 TRBJ2-7 TRBV6-2/TRBV6-3 medium-sized CASNRQGPNYEQYF TGTGCCAGCAACCGACAGGGCCCGAACTACGAGCAGTACTTC
TRBD1 TRBJ2-1 TRBV12-3/TRBV12-4 - CASSLGQRSDEQFF TGTGCCAGCAGTCTGGGACAGCGGAGCGATGAGCAGTTCTTC
TRBD1 TRBJ1-5 TRBV12-3/TRBV12-4 medium-sized CASSFGPGTGDFHSNQPQHF TGTGCCAGCAGTTTCGGTCCCGGGACAGGGGATTTTCATAGCAATCAGCCCCAGCATTTT
- TRBJ2-1 TRBV7-8 - CASSLGYANNEQFF TGTGCCAGCAGCCTAGGGTACGCCAACAATGAGCAGTTCTTC
- TRBJ2-3 TRBV5-8 - CASSLGRTDTQYF TGTGCCAGCAGCTTGGGGAGGACAGATACGCAGTATTTT
- TRBJ1-2 TRBV11-3 once CASRRGGTKANYGYTF TGTGCCAGCCGCCGGGGGGGGACGAAAGCTAACTATGGCTACACCTTC
- TRBJ1-2 TRBV6-5 - CASSYNGYTF TGTGCCAGCAGTTACAACGGCTACACCTTC
- TRBJ1-1 TRBV30 - CAWTAGNWDTEAFF TGTGCCTGGACCGCAGGGAATTGGGACACTGAAGCTTTCTTT
- TRBJ1-2 TRBV6-1 few CASSKVTELLYGYTF TGTGCCAGCAGTAAAGTTACTGAATTGCTCTATGGCTACACCTTC
TRBD1 TRBJ2-5 TRBV6-1 few CASRTPGGQETQYF TGTGCCAGCAGGACCCCAGGGGGCCAAGAGACCCAGTACTTC
- TRBJ1-1 TRBV6-1 many CASSDNGPSTEAFF TGTGCCAGCAGTGACAATGGGCCGTCGACTGAAGCTTTCTTT
- TRBJ2-3 TRBV12-3/TRBV12-4 - CASSFATATGTDTQYF TGTGCCAGCAGCTTCGCGACAGCCACAGGCACAGATACGCAGTATTTT
- TRBJ2-5 TRBV5-1 - CASSLDRPETEYF TGCGCCAGCAGCTTGGACAGGCCGGAGACCGAGTACTTC
- TRBJ2-1 TRBV6-5 medium-sized CASSYKDFWRTEQFF TGTGCCAGCAGTTACAAGGACTTCTGGCGAACTGAGCAGTTCTTC
- TRBJ2-3 TRBV5-1 - CAGRPGTWDTDTQYF TGCGCCGGCAGACCCGGGACCTGGGACACAGATACGCAGTATTTT
- TRBJ2-2 TRBV11-3 many CASSLADTGELFF TGTGCCAGCAGCTTAGCCGACACCGGGGAGCTGTTTTTT
- TRBJ2-2 TRBV5-1 - CASSLGPSGAGELFF TGCGCCAGCAGCTTGGGTCCGTCGGGGGCCGGGGAGCTGTTTTTT
TRBD2 TRBJ2-3 TRBV5-1 few CASSLVPAGVGADTQYF TGCGCCAGCAGCTTGGTTCCAGCGGGAGTGGGGGCAGATACGCAGTATTTT
- TRBJ1-2 TRBV7-9 few CASSLEGPRNGYTF TGTGCCAGCAGCTTAGAGGGACCACGGAATGGCTACACCTTC
TRBD1 TRBJ1-2 TRBV11-2 many CATAFLQGRDGYTF TGTGCCACCGCTTTCTTACAGGGGAGGGATGGCTACACCTTC
TRBD2 TRBJ2-7 TRBV18 once CASSPTSGSGYEQYF TGTGCCAGCTCACCAACTAGCGGGAGTGGATACGAGCAGTACTTC
TRBD2 TRBJ2-3 TRBV12-3/TRBV12-4 - CASSISGTAPDTQYF TGTGCCAGCAGTATTAGCGGGACGGCCCCAGATACGCAGTATTTT
- TRBJ1-5 TRBV29-1 - CSVRCASNQPQHF TGCAGCGTCAGGTGTGCGAGCAATCAGCCCCAGCATTTT
TRBD2 TRBJ2-3 TRBV27 few CASSSLPGTRGTDTQYF TGTGCCAGCAGTTCGCTCCCCGGGACTAGGGGCACAGATACGCAGTATTTT
TRBD1 TRBJ2-7 TRBV10-3 medium-sized CAIKDRGRVEQYF TGTGCCATCAAGGACAGGGGGCGTGTCGAGCAGTACTTC
TRBD2 TRBJ2-7 TRBV12-5 - CASGLGTSKTYEQYF TGTGCTAGTGGTTTGGGGACTAGTAAGACCTACGAGCAGTACTTC
- TRBJ1-5 TRBV6-1 - CASRETGISYQPQHF TGTGCCAGCAGAGAAACAGGGATTAGCTATCAGCCCCAGCATTTT
- TRBJ1-6 TRBV6-1 many CASSKNSNNSPLHF TGTGCCAGCAGTAAGAACAGCAACAATTCACCCCTCCACTTT
- TRBJ1-1 TRBV7-3 few CASSLGGRTEAFF TGTGCCAGCAGCTTGGGGGGGCGTACTGAAGCTTTCTTT